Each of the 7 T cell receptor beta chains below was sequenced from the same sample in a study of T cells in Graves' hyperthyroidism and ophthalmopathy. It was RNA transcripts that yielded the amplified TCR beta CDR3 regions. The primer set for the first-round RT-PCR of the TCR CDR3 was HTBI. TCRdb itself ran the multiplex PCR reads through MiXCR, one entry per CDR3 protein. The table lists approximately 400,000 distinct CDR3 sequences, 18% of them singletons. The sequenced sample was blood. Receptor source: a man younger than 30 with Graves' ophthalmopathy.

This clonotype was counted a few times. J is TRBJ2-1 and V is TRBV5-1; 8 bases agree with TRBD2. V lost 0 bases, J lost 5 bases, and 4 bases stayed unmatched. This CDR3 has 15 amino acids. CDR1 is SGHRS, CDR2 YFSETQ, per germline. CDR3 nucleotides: TGCGCCAGCAGCTTGGTGGGGCGGGGGGACAATGAGCAGTTCTTC. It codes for CASSLVGRGDNEQFF.

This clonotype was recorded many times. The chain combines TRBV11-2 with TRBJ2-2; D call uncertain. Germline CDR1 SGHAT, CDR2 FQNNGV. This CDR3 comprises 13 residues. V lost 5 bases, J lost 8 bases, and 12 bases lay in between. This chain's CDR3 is CASSPVVSGELFF. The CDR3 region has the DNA TGTGCCAGCAGCCCGGTGGTATCTGGGGAGCTGTTTTTT.

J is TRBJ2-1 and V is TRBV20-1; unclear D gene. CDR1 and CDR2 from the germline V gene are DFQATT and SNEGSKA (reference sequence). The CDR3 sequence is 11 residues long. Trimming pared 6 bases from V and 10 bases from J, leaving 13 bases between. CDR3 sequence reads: CSATSPGEQFF. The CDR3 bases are TGCAGTGCCACGAGCCCCGGGGAGCAGTTCTTC.

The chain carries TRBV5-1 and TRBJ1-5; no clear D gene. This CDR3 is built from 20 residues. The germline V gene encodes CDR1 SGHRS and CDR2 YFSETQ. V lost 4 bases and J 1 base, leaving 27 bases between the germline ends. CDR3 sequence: CASSRDGSTKVGLSNQPQHF. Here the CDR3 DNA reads TGCGCCAGCAGCCGGGATGGCAGTACAAAGGTAGGGTTGAGCAATCAGCCCCAGCATTTT.

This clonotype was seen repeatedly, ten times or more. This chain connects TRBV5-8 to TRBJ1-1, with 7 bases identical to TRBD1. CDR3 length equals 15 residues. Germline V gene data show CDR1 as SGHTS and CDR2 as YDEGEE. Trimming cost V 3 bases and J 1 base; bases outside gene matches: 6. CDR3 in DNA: TGTGCCAGCAGCTGGGCCGGGACAGCGAACACTGAAGCTTTCTTT. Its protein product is CASSWAGTANTEAFF.

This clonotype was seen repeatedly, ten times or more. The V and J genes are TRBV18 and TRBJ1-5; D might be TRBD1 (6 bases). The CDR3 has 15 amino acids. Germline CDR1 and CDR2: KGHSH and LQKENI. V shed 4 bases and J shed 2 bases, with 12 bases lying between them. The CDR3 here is CASSLEQGGNQPQHF. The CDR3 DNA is TGTGCCAGCTCACTAGAACAGGGAGGCAATCAGCCCCAGCATTTT.

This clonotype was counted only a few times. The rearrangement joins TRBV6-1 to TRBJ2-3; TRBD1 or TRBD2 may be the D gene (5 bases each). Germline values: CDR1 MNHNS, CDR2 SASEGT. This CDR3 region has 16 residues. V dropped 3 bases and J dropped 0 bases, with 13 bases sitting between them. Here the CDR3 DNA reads TGTGCCAGCAGTGACGGGGACCGAACTAGCACAGATACGCAGTATTTT. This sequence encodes CASSDGDRTSTDTQYF.